Following are 8 T cell receptor beta chains from one sample sequenced in a study of blood T cells in healthy people across ages (dated by TCRdb to about 2015). The library was obtained by 5' RACE. A second PCR of roughly 7 to 11 cycles was run with a J-beta primer mix and a sample-barcoded 5' primer. Using fastp at Q25 and MiXCR, TCRdb reprocessed the public reads and kept productive beta chains. Each CDR3 protein gets just one entry, which takes the most common genes and DNA from the rows behind it. Within this sample are roughly 1.9 million distinct CDR3 sequences, with about 39% of them counted one time only. The ten largest clones add up to roughly 23% of the sample. Sequencing was performed on blood. The receptors originated from a human donor in good health.

This clonotype showed up many times. The rearrangement links TRBV7-2 to TRBJ1-2; 9 bases are a match to TRBD1. Germline V lookup: CDR1 SGHTA, CDR2 FQGNSA. The CDR3 sequence is 13 residues long. V shed 5 bases and J 6 bases; nucleotides not matched to a gene: 4. The CDR3 sequence is CASSLRDRDGYTF. CDR3 bases: TGTGCCAGCAGCCTCCGGGACAGGGATGGCTACACCTTC.

The table lists this clonotype with a few counts. The chain uses TRBV21-1 and TRBJ2-5; TRBD1 is the table's D call, not checked against the DNA. TRBV21-1 has pseudogene status. CDR3 size: 16 residues. This CDR3 is CASSKEKGAVWKAQYF. Written as DNA, the CDR3 is TGTGCCAGCAGCAAGGAGAAGGGGGCGGTTTGGAAGGCCCAGTACTTC.

The chain has TRBV4-3 and TRBJ2-3; no reliable D call. Trimming left V 0 bases short and J 0 bases short, with 10 bases between. The CDR3 is 16 residues long. Germline V gene sequence: CDR1 LGHNA, CDR2 YSLEER. CDR3 DNA sequence: TGCGCCAGCAGCCAAGATAGTGGTCTTAGCACAGATACGCAGTATTTT. This codes for CASSQDSGLSTDTQYF.

The V and J genes are TRBV5-1 and TRBJ2-7, with 9 bases that match TRBD2. This CDR3 is built from 16 residues. The germline V gene has CDR1 SGHRS and CDR2 YFSETQ. J was trimmed by 6 bases and V by 3 bases; bases with no gene match: 13. For the CDR3, the DNA is TGCGCCAGCAGCTCGGCAGGCGGGGGGGAGCCTGGCGAGCAGTACTTC. Protein sequence: CASSSAGGGEPGEQYF.

This clonotype has just a few counts. The DNA for the CDR3 is TGTGCCAGCTCTCTTCAAGGGACTTCCCAATTCACAGATACGCAGTATTTT. Amino acids: CASSLQGTSQFTDTQYF. The rearrangement uses TRBV18 and TRBJ2-3, with D perhaps matching TRBD2 (6 bases). The germline CDR1 and CDR2 sequences are KGHSH and LQKENI. The CDR3 has 17 residues. V gave up 6 bases and J gave up 2 bases, with 21 bases separating them.

The chain couples TRBV5-6 to TRBJ2-3; perhaps TRBD1 as D (6 bases). The CDR3 length is 16 residues. Germline values: CDR1 SGHDT, CDR2 YYEEEE. Trimming shortened V by 0 bases and J by 7 bases, and 18 bases separated the two germline ends. The CDR3 DNA is TGTGCCAGCAGCTTGGTGAGGGCAGGGGTTACGTATACGCAGTATTTT. Protein product: CASSLVRAGVTYTQYF.

V and J are TRBV7-2 and TRBJ1-2; D is undetermined. The CDR3 is 16 residues long. Germline CDR1 is SGHTA and CDR2 is FQGNSA. Trimming removed 2 bases at V and 5 bases at J, with 18 bases between. In nucleotides, the CDR3 is TGTGCCAGCAGCTTATTCAGTGAGATGGATGTTTATGGCTACACCTTC. Residues: CASSLFSEMDVYGYTF. Full variable domain (rest looked up from reference TRBV7-2 and TRBJ1-2): GAGVSQSPSNKVTEKGKDVELRCDPISGHTALYWYRQSLGQGLEFLIYFQGNSAPDKSGLPSDRFSAERTGGSVSTLTIQRTQQEDSAVYLCASSLFSEMDVYGYTFGSGTRLTVV.

This clonotype appeared many times. The CDR3 coding sequence is TGCAGCGTTGGGGACAACTATGGCTACACCTTC. Its translation: CSVGDNYGYTF. This chain joins TRBV29-1 and TRBJ1-2; weak D call: TRBD1 (5 bases). CDR1 is SQVTM and CDR2 is ANQGSEA in the germline V gene. V lost 4 bases and J lost 2, with 5 bases in between. The CDR3 sequence is 11 residues long.